This T cell receptor beta chain was recorded in a study of blood T cells in healthy people across ages (dated by TCRdb to between 2014 and 2017). About the investigation overall: Template switching captured roughly one uniquely barcoded TCR beta cDNA molecule per two T cells in model experiments. For two donors (one aged 18 to 29 and one aged 80 or older), the study analyzed two additional independent replicas of 1 million unique cDNA reads from the same blood draw. Donors were grouped into four age groups: young (average 16 years), middle-aged (39), aged (approximately 58) and long-lived (approximately 78). Age-related changes in TCR beta repertoire diversity were measured in the study by deep sequencing normalized with unique cDNA molecular identifiers. Donors of different ages were randomly distributed across sequencing lanes to avoid experimental bias.

CDR1 and CDR2 (SQVTM, ANQGSEA) derive from the germline V gene. Deletion took 6 bases off V and 6 bases off J, with a span of 12 bases between the germline ends. Including the terminal cysteine and phenylalanine, the CDR3 comprises 12 residues. The sequence is cut down to CDR3 DNA, 36 bases in frame from base 1. Overall study results and their limits: As age increased, observed TCR beta diversity per million T cells dropped in a roughly linear way, and a significant reduction was already evident by age about 40. A strong correlation was found between observed TCR beta diversity and the percentage of naive T cells measured by flow cytometry. The long-lived group showed more naive CD4+ T cells, fewer expanded clones and increased TCR diversity than the aged group, suggesting age selection. Because profiling used bulk unsorted PBMCs, naive and antigen-experienced compartments could not be compared conclusively. Because donor CMV infection status was unknown, age-related changes in expanded clonotypes were potentially confounded. Estimates of total diversity based on one million sequenced T cells were regarded as lower bounds and as underestimates.

With regard to this clonotype: Its binding antigen is unknown. No much larger clone is present one base from it, and per-base qualities are unavailable.

Systemically healthy Caucasian individuals from Russia, around 38 in total and aged roughly 6 to 100 years, were included as donors. Each donor gave 9.5 to 10 milliliters of peripheral blood, drawn into EDTA-treated Vacutainer tubes. Ficoll-Paque density-gradient centrifugation was used to isolate PBMCs, with at least 6 million obtained per sample. Total RNA was extracted from PBMCs with Trizol reagent, with at least 5 micrograms obtained per sample. Naive CD45RAhigh/CD27high T cell percentages were measured by flow cytometry on a PBMC aliquot from every donor. Receptor amplification or capture employed 5' RACE. These reads were obtained on an Illumina HiSeq 2500. The second PCR ran for roughly 7 to 11 cycles and used a J-beta primer mix along with a sample-barcoded 5' primer. Each TCR beta cDNA molecule received a unique molecular identifier from a template-switch 5' adaptor carrying 12 random nucleotides. Each sample yielded at least 2.5 million CDR3-containing paired-end reads. First-strand cDNA synthesis was performed from all RNA using the Mint cDNA synthesis kit, with priming by a TRBC-specific oligonucleotide. After uracil-DNA glycosylase treatment, a first 18-cycle PCR used universal primers M1SS and BC2_uni_R on all cDNA. As for the authors' bioinformatics: For normalization, 1 million high-quality reads were randomly selected from each sample, with every read carrying a distinct molecular identifier. Instead of being binned into consensus sequences, reads that shared molecular identifiers were thrown out. MiTCR, run with a Q25 quality threshold and the strictest error-elimination algorithm, handled CDR3 identification, clonotype clustering and error correction. A nonparametric unseen species model with Euler transformation was used to estimate lower-bound total TCR beta diversity. TCRdb reworked the public reads: Q25 trimming with fastp, MiXCR clone assembly, productive beta chains retained. Rows matching on CDR3 protein sequence are summarized as one entry with the most common DNA and genes. These V and J calls rely on TCRdb rather than the paper's analysis. The sample contains hundreds of thousands of distinct CDR3 sequences, about 51% of them found a single time. The top ten constitute approximately 13% of the sample.

This receptor chain uses TRBV29-1 and TRBJ2-1; confidence is insufficient to name the D gene. The TCR originated in an elderly woman in good health. Sample: blood. The nucleotide sequence is given as TGCAGCGTCGGCGGAAAGCCCAATGAGCAGTTCTTC. Its translation is CSVGGKPNEQFF.